This T cell receptor (beta chain) was sequenced during a study of T cells in Graves' hyperthyroidism and ophthalmopathy. The CDR3 consists of 12 residues. V was cut by 2 bases and J by 4 bases, with 5 bases left in between. Germline V lookup: CDR1 ENHRY, CDR2 SYGVKD. There were TCR beta CDR3 regions amplified from RNA transcripts. HTBI primers drove first-round RT-PCR of the TCR CDR3. One entry per CDR3 protein results from TCRdb running MiXCR on the multiplex PCR reads. The table records 140,000 or so distinct CDR3 sequences, less than 25% of them present only once. Diagnoses rested on clinical symptoms, serum thyroxine and TRAb, thyroid ultrasound and orbital computed tomography.

The clonotype originates from a woman in her forties or fifties with Graves' hyperthyroidism that later progressed to Graves' ophthalmopathy. The chain is built from TRBV10-3 and TRBJ1-1; D is unresolved. The sequencing sample was made of blood. CDR3 sequence: CAISEGITEAFF. DNA for the CDR3: TGTGCCATCAGTGAGGGAATCACTGAAGCTTTCTTT.